This TCR beta chain was sequenced in a study of CD8+ T cells in alopecia areata. The germline CDR1 and CDR2 sequences are SQVTM and ANQGSEA. V shed 1 base and J shed 4 bases, with 11 bases lying between them. This CDR3 is built from 13 residues. Sorted out of PBMCs were CD4+ T cells and CD8+ T cells. Following extraction, RNA underwent reverse transcription to cDNA, which served as the sequencing template. Method: immunoSEQ multiplex PCR; TCRdb's copy keeps in-frame clones and lacks some. Of roughly 100,000 clones listed, less than 70% are singletons. Sequenced material: CD4+ T cells sorted from blood. The origin of this receptor is a human donor in good health. The V and J genes are TRBV29-1 and TRBJ2-7, with a tentative D call TRBD2 (6 bases). The CDR3 nucleotides read TGCAGCGTTGAAGGCAGGGCGGGGTACGAGCAGTACTTC. Protein product: CSVEGRAGYEQYF.